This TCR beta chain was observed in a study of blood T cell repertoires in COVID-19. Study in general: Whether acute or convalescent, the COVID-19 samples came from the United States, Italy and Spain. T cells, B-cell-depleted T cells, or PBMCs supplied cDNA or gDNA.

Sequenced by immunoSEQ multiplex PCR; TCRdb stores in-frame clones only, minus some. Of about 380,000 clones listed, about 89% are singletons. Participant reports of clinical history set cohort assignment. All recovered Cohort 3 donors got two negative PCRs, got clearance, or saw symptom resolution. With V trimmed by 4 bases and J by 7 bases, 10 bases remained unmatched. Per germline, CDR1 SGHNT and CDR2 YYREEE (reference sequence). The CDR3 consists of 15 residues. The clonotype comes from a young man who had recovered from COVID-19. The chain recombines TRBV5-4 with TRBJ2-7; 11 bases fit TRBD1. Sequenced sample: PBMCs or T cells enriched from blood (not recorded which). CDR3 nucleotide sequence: TGTGCCAGCAGCCCGTCTTGGGACAGGGGGTATGAGCAGTACTTC. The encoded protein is CASSPSWDRGYEQYF.